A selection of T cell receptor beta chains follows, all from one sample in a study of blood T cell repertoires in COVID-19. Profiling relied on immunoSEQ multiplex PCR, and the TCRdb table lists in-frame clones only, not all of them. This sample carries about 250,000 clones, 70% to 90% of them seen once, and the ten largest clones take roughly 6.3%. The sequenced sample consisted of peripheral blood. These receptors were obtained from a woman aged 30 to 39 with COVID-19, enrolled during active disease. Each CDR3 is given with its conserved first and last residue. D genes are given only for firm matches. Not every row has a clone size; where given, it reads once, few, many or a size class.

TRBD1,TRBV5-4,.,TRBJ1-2,TGTGCCAGCAGCGAGGGGGGGACAGGCGGCAACTATGGCTACACCTTC,CASSEGGTGGNYGYTF
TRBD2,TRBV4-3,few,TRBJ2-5,TGCGCCAGCAGCCAAGAGGGTAGCGGGAGCCAAGAGACCCAGTACTTC,CASSQEGSGSQETQYF
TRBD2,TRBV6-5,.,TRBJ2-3,TGTGCCAGCAGTTACTCGAGCGGGATTTCAGATACGCAGTATTTT,CASSYSSGISDTQYF
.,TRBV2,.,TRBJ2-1,TGTGCCGGAAGCACCCGATTAGCGTCCCGGGGAGGGGGATACAATGAGCAGTTCTTC,CAGSTRLASRGGGYNEQFF
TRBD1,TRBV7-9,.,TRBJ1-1,TGTGCCAGCAGCTTCATGCGACAGGGTTATTTGACTGAAGCTTTCTTT,CASSFMRQGYLTEAFF
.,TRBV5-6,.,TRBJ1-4,TGTGCCAGCAGCTTGGGGCGGTCGGAAAAACTGTTTTTT,CASSLGRSEKLFF
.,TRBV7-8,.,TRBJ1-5,TGTGCCAGCAGCTTATCGTCAGCGGGACAGCCCCAGCATTTT,CASSLSSAGQPQHF
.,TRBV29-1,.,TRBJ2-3,TGCAGCGTTGCCTCGGGAATGACGGATACGCAGTATTTT,CSVASGMTDTQYF
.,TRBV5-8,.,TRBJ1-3,TGTGCCAGCAATCCCAAGGGACGGCGGGGTGGAAACACCATATATTTT,CASNPKGRRGGNTIYF
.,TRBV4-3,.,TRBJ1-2,TGCGCCAGCAGCCAAACGATTGCAGGGAACTATGGCTACACCTTC,CASSQTIAGNYGYTF
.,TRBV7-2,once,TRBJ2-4,TGTGCCAGCAGTACTGACTCAACCAAAAACATTCAGTACTTC,CASSTDSTKNIQYF
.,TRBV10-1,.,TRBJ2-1,TGCGCCAGCAGTGAGTCTGTGAGGGATGAGCAGTTCTTC,CASSESVRDEQFF
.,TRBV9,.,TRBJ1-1,TGTGCCAGCAGCCTAGGGGCGAACACTGAAGCTTTCTTT,CASSLGANTEAFF
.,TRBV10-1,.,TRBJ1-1,TGCGCCAGCAGTGAGTCTTGGGCGACTGAAGCTTTCTTT,CASSESWATEAFF
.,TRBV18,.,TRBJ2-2,TGTGCCAGCTCGGAACAGGCAAACACCGGGGAGCTGTTTTTT,CASSEQANTGELFF
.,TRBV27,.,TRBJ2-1,TGTGCCAGCAGTTCCGAGACCTACAATGAGCAGTTCTTC,CASSSETYNEQFF
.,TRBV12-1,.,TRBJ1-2,TGTGCCAGCAGCGCAGGGACAGGGCCCTATAACTATGGCTACACCTTC,CASSAGTGPYNYGYTF
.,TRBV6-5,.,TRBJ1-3,TGTGCCAGCGGGCTAAGAAACACCATATATTTT,CASGLRNTIYF
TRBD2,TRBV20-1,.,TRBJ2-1,TGCAGTGCTAGTTTGGGACTAGCGGGACTCCTCGGCTACAATGAGCAGTTCTTC,CSASLGLAGLLGYNEQFF
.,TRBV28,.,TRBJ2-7,TGTGCCAGCAGTTCATCCGGGACACTTGCGCTAACCTACGAGCAGTACTTC,CASSSSGTLALTYEQYF
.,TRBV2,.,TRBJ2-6,TGTGCCAGCAGTTGGTCGGGACTGTCAGCTGGGGCCAACGTCCTGACTTTC,CASSWSGLSAGANVLTF
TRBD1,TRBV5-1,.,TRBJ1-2,TGCGCCAGCAACCCCGCTCCCGGGACAGCCTATGGCTACACCTTC,CASNPAPGTAYGYTF
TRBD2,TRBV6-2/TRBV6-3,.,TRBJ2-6,TGTGCCAGCAGTCCGCCATTTACGACTAGCGGGGCCTTTAGGGCCAACGTCCTGACTTTC,CASSPPFTTSGAFRANVLTF
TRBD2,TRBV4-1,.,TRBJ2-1,TGCGCCAGCAGCCAAGTCAGAGCGGGAGGGGACAATGAGCAGTTCTTC,CASSQVRAGGDNEQFF
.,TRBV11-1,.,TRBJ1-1,TGTGCCAGCAGCAAAACAGGGAACACTGAAGCTTTCTTT,CASSKTGNTEAFF
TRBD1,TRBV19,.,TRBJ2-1,TGTGCCAGTAGTATAGGACAGGGGTACAATGAGCAGTTCTTC,CASSIGQGYNEQFF
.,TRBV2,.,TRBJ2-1,TGTGCCAGCAAATCCGACAATGAGCAGTTCTTC,CASKSDNEQFF
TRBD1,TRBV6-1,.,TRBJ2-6,TGTGCCAGCAGTGCCTCCGGGACAGGGATGCCCTCTGGGGCCAACGTCCTGACTTTC,CASSASGTGMPSGANVLTF
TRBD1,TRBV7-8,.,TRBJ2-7,TGTGCCAGCAGCTTAGCGGGACAGTACCCCTACGAGCAGTACTTC,CASSLAGQYPYEQYF
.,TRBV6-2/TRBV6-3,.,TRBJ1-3,TGTGCCAGCAGCTTCGGACGGGACTCTGGAAACACCATATATTTT,CASSFGRDSGNTIYF
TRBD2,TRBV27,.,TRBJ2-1,TGTGCCAGCATTTTAAGACTAGCGCGCAGCTCCTACAATGAGCAGTTCTTC,CASILRLARSSYNEQFF
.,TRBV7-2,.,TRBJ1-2,TGTGCCAGCAGCTTCCAGGGGATGTTCATGGGGGGCTACACCTTC,CASSFQGMFMGGYTF
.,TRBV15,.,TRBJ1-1,TGTGCCACCAGCAGAGGAGGCGTAAACACTGAAGCTTTCTTT,CATSRGGVNTEAFF
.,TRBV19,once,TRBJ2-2,TGTGCCAGTAGTACCCATCGTTATTCCGGGGCCGGGGAGCTGTTTTTT,CASSTHRYSGAGELFF
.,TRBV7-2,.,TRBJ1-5,TGTGCCAGCAGCTTAGACTACACAGGGTATCAGCCCCAGCATTTT,CASSLDYTGYQPQHF
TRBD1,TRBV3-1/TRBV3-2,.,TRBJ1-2,TGTGCCAGCAGCCCGAATATCCCACAGGGGGCCCATGGCTACACCTTC,CASSPNIPQGAHGYTF
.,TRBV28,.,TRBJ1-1,TGTGCCAGCAGTTTATCTCGGGACACTGAAGCTTTCTTT,CASSLSRDTEAFF
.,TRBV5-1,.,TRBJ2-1,TGCGCCAGCAGCTTGGTGGCTAGAAGAGGTGAGCAGTTCTTC,CASSLVARRGEQFF
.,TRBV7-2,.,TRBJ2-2,TGTGCCAGCAGCACATATCCTTCCCCAGGGGACGGGGAGCTGTTTTTT,CASSTYPSPGDGELFF
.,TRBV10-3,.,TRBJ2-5,TGTGCCATCAGGCCCGGCAGGGGAGAGACCCAGTACTTC,CAIRPGRGETQYF
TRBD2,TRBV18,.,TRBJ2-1,TGTGCCAGCTCACCCGTACTAGCGGGAGGGAACAATGAGCAGTTCTTC,CASSPVLAGGNNEQFF
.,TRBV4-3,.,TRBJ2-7,TGCGCCAGCAGCCAAGATCCGTTAGCCTACGAGCAGTACTTC,CASSQDPLAYEQYF
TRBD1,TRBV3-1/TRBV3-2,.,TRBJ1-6,TGTGCCAGCAGCCAGGGGATTCCGGGACAGGGGGTGTTCCCTCTCCACTTT,CASSQGIPGQGVFPLHF
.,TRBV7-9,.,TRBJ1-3,TGTGCCAGCAGCTTGGGACTGAGCTCTGGAAACACCATATATTTT,CASSLGLSSGNTIYF
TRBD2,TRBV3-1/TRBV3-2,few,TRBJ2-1,TGTGCCAGCAGCCAAGATTCGTCTAGCGGCCAACTCGGGGAGTTCTTC,CASSQDSSSGQLGEFF
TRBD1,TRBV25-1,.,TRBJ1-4,TGTGCCAGCAGTATCCGGGACAGTAGTGAAAAACTGTTTTTT,CASSIRDSSEKLFF
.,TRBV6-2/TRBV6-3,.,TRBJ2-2,TGTGCCAGCAGTTACTTTGGGGGGACCGGGGAGCTGTTTTTT,CASSYFGGTGELFF
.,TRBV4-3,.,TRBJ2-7,TGCGCCAGCAGCCAAGATTACGGGTCCTACGAGCAGTACTTC,CASSQDYGSYEQYF
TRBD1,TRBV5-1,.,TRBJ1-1,TGCGCCAGCAGCTTGACAGGGGGGAACACTGAAGCTTTCTTT,CASSLTGGNTEAFF
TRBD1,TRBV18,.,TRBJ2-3,TGTGCCAGCTCACCACTTGGCAGGGGGCAGACAGATACGCAGTATTTT,CASSPLGRGQTDTQYF
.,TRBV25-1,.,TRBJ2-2,TGTGCCAGCAGACCCCCTAGCGTCGCGAACACCGGGGAGCTGTTTTTT,CASRPPSVANTGELFF
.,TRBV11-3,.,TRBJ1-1,TGTGCCAGCAGCATTGGACACTTAGTTTCTGAAGCTTTCTTT,CASSIGHLVSEAFF
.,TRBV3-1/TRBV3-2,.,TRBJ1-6,TGTGCCAGCAGATTCAGTCACGGGGGGATGAATTCACCCCTCCACTTT,CASRFSHGGMNSPLHF
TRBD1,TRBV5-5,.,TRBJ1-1,TGTGCCAGCAAAAGGGACAGAGACACTGAAGCTTTCTTT,CASKRDRDTEAFF
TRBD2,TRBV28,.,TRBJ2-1,TGTGCCAGCACCTTGGGGAGGGAGGGTGAGCAGTTCTTC,CASTLGREGEQFF